The present T cell receptor beta chain was sequenced within a study of blood T cell repertoires in COVID-19. About the research overall: From T cells, B-cell-depleted T cells, or PBMCs came the material, which was cDNA or gDNA.

The CDR3 has 12 amino acids. From germline, CDR1 is MNHEY and CDR2 SMNVEV (reference sequence). V dropped 6 bases and J dropped 8 bases, with 13 bases sitting between them. Seattle's enrolled individuals joined amid active infection and were then monitored longitudinally. Per the authors' pipeline: Counts of nucleated cells, estimated from reference gene primer amplification, were obtained. Only in-frame clones appear in the TCRdb table, and some are missing; sequencing was by immunoSEQ multiplex PCR. V, J and clone size are taken as reported in that table, and D and trimming were inferred from the DNA itself. The sample shows approximately 90,000 clones, approximately 84% of them seen only once.

The sample was peripheral blood. This chain joins TRBV27 and TRBJ1-2; D possibly corresponds to TRBD1 (5 bases). This receptor was obtained from a man in his sixties or seventies with COVID-19, enrolled during active disease. DNA for the CDR3: TGTGCCAGCAGCGGGGGGACTGGGGGCTACACCTTC. It specifies CASSGGTGGYTF.